Each of the 14 T cell receptor beta chains below was sequenced from the same sample in a study of cytomegalovirus exposure and HLA in healthy donors. PCR amplification relied on 60 Vbeta primers (plus 13 Jbeta primers). The repertoire was sequenced with immunoSEQ multiplex PCR; TCRdb's copy has only in-frame clones and lacks some. In the table there are 100,000 to 150,000 clones, around 80% of which are singletons. Sequencing was done on a sample of PBMCs. All receptors derive from a boy between 2 and 10 years old in good health and CMV-seronegative.

The chain carries TRBV29-1 and TRBJ2-2; D perhaps matches TRBD1 (5 bases). This CDR3 comprises 14 residues. The V gene lost 5 bases and the J gene lost 1 base, with 11 bases spanning the gap. The germline gives CDR1 SQVTM, CDR2 ANQGSEA. In nucleotides, the CDR3 is TGCAGCGTTTCACAGGCCATGAACACCGGGGAGCTGTTTTTT. Translating it yields CSVSQAMNTGELFF.

The chain carries TRBV18 and TRBJ1-5; D gene ambiguous. Germline CDR1 and CDR2: KGHSH and LQKENI. CDR3 length: 14 residues. The ends were cut back, 3 bases at V and 0 bases at J, with 6 bases in the middle. CDR3 loop: CASSPTVSNQPQHF. The CDR3 nucleotides are TGTGCCAGCTCACCCACAGTTAGCAATCAGCCCCAGCATTTT.

The V gene is TRBV19, the J gene TRBJ1-1; D is unresolved. The CDR3 consists of 12 residues. The V gene's germline CDR1 is LNHDA and CDR2 SQIVND (reference sequence). With 8 bases removed from V and 4 bases from J, the gap between germline ends came to 11 bases. The CDR3 sequence is CASERGGTEAFF. CDR3 bases: TGTGCCAGTGAACGAGGCGGCACTGAAGCTTTCTTT.

CDR3 in amino acids: CASSFGTGNTGELFF. DNA of the CDR3: TGTGCCAGCAGCTTCGGGACAGGGAACACCGGGGAGCTGTTTTTT. The rearrangement uses TRBV11-2 and TRBJ2-2; 8 bases fit TRBD1. CDR1 and CDR2 from the germline V gene are SGHAT and FQNNGV. Trimming at V came to 3 bases and at J to 1 base, leaving 1 base not matched to a gene. The CDR3 loop spans 15 amino acids.

The chain employs TRBV10-3 and TRBJ2-3, with D possibly matching TRBD1 (6 bases). V lost 6 bases and J 4 bases, leaving 14 bases between the germline ends. The CDR3 sequence is 14 residues long. Germline V gene data show CDR1 as ENHRY and CDR2 as SYGVKD. The CDR3 region has the DNA TGTGCCATCAGCCCGATGGGGGCCCCAGATACGCAGTATTTT. Protein sequence: CAISPMGAPDTQYF.

V is TRBV16 and J is TRBJ2-3, with D unclear. The CDR3 consists of 16 residues. In germline, CDR1 is KGHSY, CDR2 FQNENV. V dropped 1 base and J dropped 0 bases, with 11 bases sitting between them. The CDR3 protein is CASSQFEETSTDTQYF. The CDR3 DNA follows: TGTGCCAGCAGCCAATTTGAAGAGACTAGCACAGATACGCAGTATTTT.

In its sample, this clone was seen a few times. This sequence joins TRBV6-4 and TRBJ2-1; TRBD2 aligns across 10 bases. The junction had 7 bases not matched to a gene; V was cut back by 0 bases and J by 8 bases. CDR1 is MRHNA and CDR2 is SNTAGT in the germline V gene. CDR3 size: 16 residues. The CDR3 sequence: CASSDSRLAGVYEQFF. The CDR3 bases are TGTGCCAGCAGTGACTCTAGGCTAGCGGGAGTATATGAGCAGTTCTTC.

The CDR3 DNA reads as TGTGCCAGCTCACCAGCAGGGACAGTTTATTCCCAAGATACGCAGTATTTT. Translation: CASSPAGTVYSQDTQYF. The chain links TRBV18 to TRBJ2-3; 7 positions agree with TRBD1. There are 17 residues in the CDR3. The V gene's germline CDR1 is KGHSH and CDR2 LQKENI. After removal of 2 bases from V and 5 bases from J, the junction contained 13 bases not matched to a gene.

The gene calls are TRBV4-1 and TRBJ2-7, with TRBD2 matching 13 bases. The V gene end was trimmed by 4 bases and the J gene end by 4 bases; junction bases not matched to a gene: 4. Germline V lookup: CDR1 MGHRA, CDR2 YSYEKL. CDR3 length equals 15 residues. CDR3 sequence (DNA): TGCGCCAGCAGCCTCGGACTAGCGGGGGCATACGAGCAGTACTTC. Its protein is CASSLGLAGAYEQYF.

The chain uses TRBV7-4 and TRBJ2-5; D call uncertain. Germline lookup yields CDR1 SGHVT and CDR2 SQSDAQ. The CDR3 has 16 amino acids. V was cut by 2 bases and J by 0 bases, with 13 bases left in between. CDR3 nucleotides: TGTGCCAGCAGCTTAAGTGAGGTACTTTACCAAGAGACCCAGTACTTC. It codes for CASSLSEVLYQETQYF.

CDR3: CASRDLAGALNEQFF. CDR3 in DNA: TGTGCCAGCAGGGACCTAGCGGGGGCTCTCAATGAGCAGTTCTTC. The rearrangement joins TRBV27 to TRBJ2-1; 10 nucleotides align to TRBD2. Germline CDR1 and CDR2: MNHEY and SMNVEV (reference sequence). V lost 6 bases to trimming and J lost 6 bases; unmatched junction nucleotides: 8. CDR3 length equals 15 residues.

The rearrangement uses TRBV15 and TRBJ1-2, with TRBD1 as a possible D gene (5 bases). Germline loops: CDR1 LNHNV, CDR2 YYDKDF (reference sequence). The V and J ends lost 0 bases and 4 bases respectively, with 27 bases between them. This CDR3 spans 20 amino acids. CDR3 DNA sequence: TGTGCCACCAGCAGAGATCTACCCGGGTGGGAGGGGTCCAAGGGCTATGGCTACACCTTC. Amino acid sequence: CATSRDLPGWEGSKGYGYTF.

As concerns this clone: The junction departs from germline at one end; a sequencing error may be responsible. In the same sample, other DNA sequences code for this CDR3. The J gene is TRBJ1-1, the V gene TRBV27; unclear D gene. CDR3 length equals 15 residues. CDR1 is MNHEY, CDR2 SMNVEV, per germline (reference sequence). CDR3 loop: CASKHLLTGSTEAFF. In DNA form, the CDR3 reads TGTGCCAGCAAACACCTTTTGACGGGGAGCACTGAAGCCTTCTTT.

The rearrangement uses TRBV6-5 and TRBJ2-6; no firm D call. Trimming removed 6 bases at V and 0 bases at J, with 6 bases between. The germline V gene encodes CDR1 MNHEY and CDR2 SVGAGI. The CDR3 contains 14 residues. DNA for the CDR3: TGTGCCAGCAGACTCCTCTCTGGGGCCAACGTCCTGACTTTC. This encodes CASRLLSGANVLTF.